This record looks at one TCR beta chain sequence and its context. Its antigen is not known. This sample was taken from a study of T cells in tuberculosis. Study results and limitations: The TCR-beta difference was not significant; alpha differences partly reflected length. Active tuberculosis cases were adults; controls were adolescents.

Germline CDR1 is ENHRY and CDR2 is SYGVKD. The CDR3 covers 16 residues. The trim removed 3 bases at V and 11 bases at J, leaving 11 bases unmatched. Here immunoSEQ multiplex PCR was the method, and the copy in TCRdb shows in-frame clones only, minus some. Here the sample spans 30,000 or so clones, around 91% being singletons. Material for sequencing was PBMCs. The sequence was collected from a donor between 5 and 29 years old with latent tuberculosis or without tuberculosis infection. The chain couples TRBV10-3 to TRBJ1-6, with 9 bases identical to TRBD1. The CDR3 DNA reads as TGTGCCATCAGTGAAGGAAACGGGACAGGGCTGGCACCCCTCCACTTT. This encodes CAISEGNGTGLAPLHF.